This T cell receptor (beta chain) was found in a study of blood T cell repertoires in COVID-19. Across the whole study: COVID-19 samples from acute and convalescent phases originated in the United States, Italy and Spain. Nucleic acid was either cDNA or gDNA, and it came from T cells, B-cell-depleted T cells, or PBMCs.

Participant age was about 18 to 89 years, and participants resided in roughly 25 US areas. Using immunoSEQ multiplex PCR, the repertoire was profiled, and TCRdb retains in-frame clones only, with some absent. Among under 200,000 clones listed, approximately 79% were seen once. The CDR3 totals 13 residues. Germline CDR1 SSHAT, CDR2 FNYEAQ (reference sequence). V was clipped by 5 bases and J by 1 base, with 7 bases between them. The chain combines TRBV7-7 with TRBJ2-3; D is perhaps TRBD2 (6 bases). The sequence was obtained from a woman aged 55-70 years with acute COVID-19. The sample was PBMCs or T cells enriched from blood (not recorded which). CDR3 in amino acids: CASSPGGTDTQYF. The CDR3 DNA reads TGTGCCAGCAGCCCGGGGGGCACAGATACGCAGTATTTT. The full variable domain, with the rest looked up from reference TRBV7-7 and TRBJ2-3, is GAGVSQSPRYKVTKRGQDVTLRCDPISSHATLYWYQQALGQGPEFLTYFNYEAQPDKSGLPSDRFSAERPEGSISTLTIQRTEQRDSAMYRCASSPGGTDTQYFGPGTRLTVL.